One and the same sample provided the 28 T cell receptor beta chains below, sequenced in a study of monozygotic twins with inflammatory bowel disease. From the 5' RACE reads, TCRdb lists one entry per CDR3 protein and no DNA. This listing includes 350,000 to 550,000 distinct CDR3 sequences. Sequencing was performed on blood. The receptor set was obtained from a human donor with ulcerative colitis or Crohn's disease, or a healthy co-twin of an affected twin (not recorded which).

The chain uses TRBV7-9 and TRBJ1-2. In germline, CDR1 is SEHNR, CDR2 FQNEAQ (reference sequence). This CDR3 is built from 12 residues. CDR3 in amino acids: CASSIQTLGYTF.

CDR3 sequence reads: CASSMTGVGGNEQFF. The chain combines TRBV3-1 with TRBJ2-1; TCRdb names TRBD1, which stays unverified in the absence of DNA. There are 15 residues in the CDR3. The V gene's germline CDR1 is LGHDT and CDR2 YNNKEL (reference sequence).

The chain uses TRBV12-3 or TRBV12-4 and TRBJ2-2; TCRdb outputs TRBD1, but without DNA this stays unchecked. This CDR3 contains 19 residues. The CDR3 protein is CASSSNPISGTGTTGELFF.

The rearrangement uses TRBV6-1 and TRBJ2-1; no DNA is available, so the TRBD1 call from TCRdb remains unchecked. The CDR3 loop spans 17 amino acids. The V gene's germline CDR1 is MNHNS and CDR2 SASEGT. The CDR3 sequence is CASSEREQGGSYNEQFF.

The V and J genes are TRBV6-1 and TRBJ2-3; TCRdb's D gene call, TRBD1, goes unchecked for lack of DNA. Germline V gives CDR1 MNHNS, CDR2 SASEGT. This CDR3 has 15 amino acids. The CDR3 reads CASSQRGRGTDTQYF.

The chain joins TRBV3-1 to TRBJ1-1; lacking DNA, the TRBD1 call made by TCRdb goes unchecked. The length of the CDR3 is 18 residues. Germline V gene sequence: CDR1 LGHDT, CDR2 YNNKEL (reference sequence). The CDR3 region is CASSRYPGQGRGDTEAFF.

The V and J genes are TRBV5-4 and TRBJ1-1; TCRdb outputs TRBD1, but without DNA this stays unchecked. The CDR3 spans 21 residues. Germline values: CDR1 SGHNT, CDR2 YYREEE (reference sequence). The CDR3 sequence is CASSLLVASPGSGWKDTEAFF.

The chain joins TRBV7-9 to TRBJ2-7; there is no DNA to check the TCRdb D call of TRBD1. The CDR3 totals 13 residues. Germline CDR1 reads SEHNR; CDR2 reads FQNEAQ (reference sequence). The CDR3 here is CASRGPIDYEQYF. The full variable domain, its missing parts supplied by reference TRBV7-9 and TRBJ2-7, is DTGVSQNPRHKITKRGQNVTFRCDPISEHNRLYWYRQTLGQGPEFLTYFQNEAQLEKSRLLSDRFSAERPKGSFSTLEIQRTEQGDSAMYLCASRGPIDYEQYFGPGTRLTVT.

V gene TRBV7-8 combines with J gene TRBJ2-7. Germline-derived CDR1 and CDR2 are SGHVS and FQNEAQ. CDR3 length: 14 residues. CDR3 protein: CASSTDRAAYEQYF.

The chain employs TRBV5-8 and TRBJ2-7; there is no DNA to check the TCRdb D call of TRBD1. Germline lookup yields CDR1 SGHTS and CDR2 YDEGEE. The length of the CDR3 is 15 residues. CDR3: CASSFAPGTIYEQYF.

The chain carries TRBV6-1 and TRBJ2-5; TCRdb's D call, TRBD2, is unchecked because there is no DNA. From germline, CDR1 is MNHNS and CDR2 SASEGT. This CDR3 has 14 amino acids. The CDR3 protein is CASRIAGGRETQYF.

CDR3 residues: CASRGLAGSSGNEQFF. This chain links TRBV5-1 with TRBJ2-1; TCRdb reports TRBD2, a call that lacks DNA to check it against. Germline-derived CDR1 and CDR2 are SGHRS and YFSETQ. The CDR3 loop spans 16 amino acids. Using reference TRBV5-1 and TRBJ2-1 for the parts outside the CDR3, the full variable domain is KAGVTQTPRYLIKTRGQQVTLSCSPISGHRSVSWYQQTPGQGLQFLFEYFSETQRNKGNFPGRFSGRQFSNSRSEMNVSTLELGDSALYLCASRGLAGSSGNEQFFGPGTRLTVL.

This chain connects TRBV29-1 to TRBJ2-1; TCRdb selects TRBD1, and the lack of DNA leaves this call unchecked. The CDR3 has 17 residues. Germline CDR1 SQVTM, CDR2 ANQGSEA. CDR3 sequence reads: CSVSGNVGQGTYNEQFF.

This chain connects TRBV4-3 to TRBJ1-2; no DNA is available, so the TRBD1 call from TCRdb remains unchecked. The CDR3 has 13 residues. CDR1 LGHNA and CDR2 YSLEER come from the germline V gene. The CDR3 protein is CASSRSGEGGYTF.

The rearrangement uses TRBV7-9 and TRBJ2-1; TCRdb outputs TRBD2, but without DNA this stays unchecked. Germline V gives CDR1 SEHNR, CDR2 FQNEAQ (reference sequence). This CDR3 spans 14 amino acids. CDR3: CASSPRMGRDEQFF.

The chain joins TRBV5-1 to TRBJ2-1; TCRdb's D gene call, TRBD2, goes unchecked for lack of DNA. The germline gives CDR1 SGHRS, CDR2 YFSETQ. This CDR3 contains 15 residues. The CDR3 loop reads CASSLRVAGVNEQFF.

This chain joins TRBV30 and TRBJ2-5; TCRdb returns TRBD2, unconfirmable since there is no DNA. The CDR3 totals 15 residues. Germline CDR1 GTSNPN, CDR2 SVGIG (reference sequence). The CDR3 reads CAWSRTSGRTETQYF.

The chain couples TRBV7-2 to TRBJ2-2; the D gene TCRdb calls, TRBD2, cannot be checked with no DNA. CDR1 SGHTA and CDR2 FQGNSA come from the germline V gene. The CDR3 sequence is 15 residues long. CDR3 sequence reads: CASRSGTNPTGELFF.

The V call is TRBV30, the J call TRBJ2-7; no DNA is available, so the TRBD2 call from TCRdb remains unchecked. The germline V gene has CDR1 GTSNPN and CDR2 SVGIG (reference sequence). The CDR3 consists of 12 residues. The CDR3 region is CAWSERVREQYF.

The chain uses TRBV20-1 and TRBJ2-1; checking the TCRdb D call of TRBD2 is not possible without DNA. This CDR3 region has 12 residues. In germline, CDR1 is DFQATT, CDR2 SNEGSKA (reference sequence). The chain's CDR3 is CSLAGDYNEQFF.

The rearrangement uses TRBV7-9 and TRBJ1-1. Germline V gives CDR1 SEHNR, CDR2 FQNEAQ (reference sequence). The length of the CDR3 is 13 residues. The CDR3 sequence: CASSLKFATEAFF.

The chain links TRBV6-6 to TRBJ1-2. CDR1 is MNHNY, CDR2 SVGAGI, per germline (reference sequence). This CDR3 comprises 12 residues. Here the CDR3 reads CASRLGSYGYTF.

The J gene is TRBJ2-1, the V gene TRBV28; the D call from TCRdb, TRBD1, cannot be confirmed without DNA. Germline V gene sequence: CDR1 MDHEN, CDR2 SYDVKM. CDR3 size: 16 residues. CDR3 region: CASSLWGQGGNNEQFF.

This sequence joins TRBV2 and TRBJ2-6; without DNA, the TCRdb call of TRBD1 cannot be checked. The length of the CDR3 is 17 residues. In germline, CDR1 is SNHLY, CDR2 FYNNEI. CDR3 sequence reads: CASTYRGDLSGANVLTF.

The V gene is TRBV4-3, the J gene TRBJ2-1. Germline V gene sequence: CDR1 LGHNA, CDR2 YSLEER. The CDR3 is 17 amino acids. This chain's CDR3 is CASSQDGLGSSYNEQFF.

The V call is TRBV7-6, the J call TRBJ2-1; TCRdb designates TRBD2, a call that cannot be tested without DNA. The CDR3 is 15 residues long. Germline V lookup: CDR1 SGHVS, CDR2 FNYEAQ. CDR3 sequence: CASSLGSSGSGEQFF.

The gene calls are TRBV20-1 and TRBJ2-5. From germline, CDR1 is DFQATT and CDR2 SNEGSKA (reference sequence). This CDR3 has 12 amino acids. The CDR3 loop reads CSARGVEETQYF.

The V gene is TRBV20-1, the J gene TRBJ2-2; TCRdb picks TRBD1, but there is no DNA to check that call. CDR1 DFQATT and CDR2 SNEGSKA come from the germline V gene (reference sequence). The CDR3 consists of 13 residues. The CDR3 sequence is CSARTGRTGELFF.